This is a list of T cell receptor beta chains from one sample in a study of blood T cells in healthy people across ages. TCRdb ran MiXCR on the 5' RACE reads and lists one entry per CDR3 protein. The table lists around 520,000 distinct CDR3 sequences, roughly a quarter of them singletons. These data also formed part of another study, on T cells of mothers and their children.

Sample: blood. The receptors derive from a boy aged 2 to 9 in good health. The CDR3 runs from the conserved cysteine through the conserved F or W. The D gene is left open where the match is weak. Rows may omit the clone size; those that give it use once, few, many or a size class.

-	TRBD2	TRBV20-1	TRBJ2-2	TGCAGTGCTAGACTGGCTAGCGGGAGTGGGTACACCGGGGAGCTGTTTTTT	CSARLASGSGYTGELFF
few	-	TRBV5-1	TRBJ1-1	TGCGCCAGCAGCCGTAATTCTGGGGGAACTGAAGCTTTCTTT	CASSRNSGGTEAFF
few	TRBD2	TRBV4-3	TRBJ2-2	TGCGCCAGCAGGGAAACCGGGACTAGCGATTCCGGGGAGCTGTTTTTT	CASRETGTSDSGELFF
-	-	TRBV7-6	TRBJ1-2	TGTGCCAGCAGCTTAAAGGGGATGGGGGGCGGTGGCTACACCTTC	CASSLKGMGGGGYTF
few	-	TRBV29-1	TRBJ2-7	TGCAGCGTTGAAATAGCGCCCGGAGGAGCCATCGAGCAGTACTTC	CSVEIAPGGAIEQYF
-	-	TRBV19	TRBJ2-5	TGTGCCAGTAGTATGCGACTAGAGTGGGCCCAGTACTTC	CASSMRLEWAQYF
few	-	TRBV7-9	TRBJ2-2	TGTGCCAGCAGCTTAGGGGGGAGGCAGGCGACCGGGGAGCTGTTTTTT	CASSLGGRQATGELFF
-	-	TRBV12-3/TRBV12-4	TRBJ2-7	TGTGCCAGCAGTTTTGGGGGCGGAGCCTACGAGCAGTACTTC	CASSFGGGAYEQYF
-	-	TRBV21-1	TRBJ2-4	TGTGCCAGCAGCAAAGAACCCATTCTAGCGGGGGGGACCTTAGCCAAAAACATTCAGTACTTC	CASSKEPILAGGTLAKNIQYF
-	-	TRBV7-9	TRBJ2-7	TGTGCCAGCAGCTCCCTATGGACTTACTACGAGCAGTACTTC	CASSSLWTYYEQYF
-	TRBD2	TRBV27	TRBJ2-7	TGTGCCAGTTCTAGCGGGAGACTCTCCTACGAGCAGTACTTC	CASSSGRLSYEQYF
-	TRBD1	TRBV3-1	TRBJ1-6	TGTGCCAGCAGCCCCCCTCCGGGACAGGGCCATTCACCCCTCCACTTT	CASSPPPGQGHSPLHF
-	-	TRBV19	TRBJ2-1	TGTGCCAGTAGTACTCTAAGAGGGAGAGGCAATGAGCAGTTCTTC	CASSTLRGRGNEQFF
-	TRBD2	TRBV24-1	TRBJ2-1	TGTGCCACCAGTGATTCGGGACTAGCGCGTAATGAGCAGTTCTTC	CATSDSGLARNEQFF
-	-	TRBV15	TRBJ2-3	TGTGCCACCAGCAGAGATACTATAAAGGTAGCGCTTAGCACAGATACGCAGTATTTT	CATSRDTIKVALSTDTQYF
-	TRBD1	TRBV5-1	TRBJ1-2	TGCGCCAGCAGCCTAACGGGGACAGGTTCGAGTGGCTACACCTTC	CASSLTGTGSSGYTF
-	TRBD1	TRBV27	TRBJ2-7	TGTGCCAGCCGACATCCGGGACAGGGGTACGAGCAGTACTTC	CASRHPGQGYEQYF
-	-	TRBV4-3	TRBJ2-3	TGCGCCAGCAGCCAAGGACCCAACTCCCCCACAGATACGCAGTATTTT	CASSQGPNSPTDTQYF
-	-	TRBV11-2	TRBJ2-1	TGTGCCAGCAGCTTAGTGACTTATCGGTTAGTACCCGATGAGCAGTTCTTC	CASSLVTYRLVPDEQFF